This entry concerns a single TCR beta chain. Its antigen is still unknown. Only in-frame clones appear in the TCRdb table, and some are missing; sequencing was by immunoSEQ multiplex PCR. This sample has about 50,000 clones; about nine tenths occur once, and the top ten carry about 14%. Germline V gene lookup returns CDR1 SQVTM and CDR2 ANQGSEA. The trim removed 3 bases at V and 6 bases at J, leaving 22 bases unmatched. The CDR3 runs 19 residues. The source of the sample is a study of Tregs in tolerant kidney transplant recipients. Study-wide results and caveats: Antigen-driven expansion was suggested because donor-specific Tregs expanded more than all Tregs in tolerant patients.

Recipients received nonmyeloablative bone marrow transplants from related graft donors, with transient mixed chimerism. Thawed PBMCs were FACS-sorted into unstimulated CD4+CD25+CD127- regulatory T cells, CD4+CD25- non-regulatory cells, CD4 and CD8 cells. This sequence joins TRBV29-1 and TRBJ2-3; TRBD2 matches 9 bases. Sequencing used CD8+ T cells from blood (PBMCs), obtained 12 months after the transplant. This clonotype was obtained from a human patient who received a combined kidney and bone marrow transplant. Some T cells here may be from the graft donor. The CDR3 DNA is TGCAGCGTTGATGGGGGATCAAACGGGGCTAGCGGGGCGCTGGATACGCAGTATTTT. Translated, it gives CSVDGGSNGASGALDTQYF.